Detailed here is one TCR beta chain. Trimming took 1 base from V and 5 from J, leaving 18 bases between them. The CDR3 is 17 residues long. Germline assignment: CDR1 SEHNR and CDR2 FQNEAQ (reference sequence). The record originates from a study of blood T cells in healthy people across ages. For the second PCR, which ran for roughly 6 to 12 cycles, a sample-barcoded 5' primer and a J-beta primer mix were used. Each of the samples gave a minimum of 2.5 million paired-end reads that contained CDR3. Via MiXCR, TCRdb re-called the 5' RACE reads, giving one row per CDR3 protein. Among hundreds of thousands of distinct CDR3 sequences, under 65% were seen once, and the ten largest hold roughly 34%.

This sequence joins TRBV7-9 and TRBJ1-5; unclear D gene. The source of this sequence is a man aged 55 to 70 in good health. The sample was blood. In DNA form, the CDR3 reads TGTGCCAGCAGCTTAGGCTCGAACCCATTTCGCGATCAGCCCCAGCATTTT. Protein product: CASSLGSNPFRDQPQHF.